The present entry profiles one T cell receptor (beta chain) with its context. These data originate in a study of memory CD8 T cells in hepatitis C reinfection. The wider study: A couple of donors cleared primary HCV but became chronic after reinfection. Reinfection meant HCV RNA positivity after two negatives ≥60 days apart.

The ends lost 4 bases at V and 3 bases at J; junction bases unmatched: 6. Germline values: CDR1 SGHNT, CDR2 YYREEE (reference sequence). CDR3 length: 14 residues. Time point described: late/post reinfection, 12 to 24 weeks after detection. The sorted cells went straight to TCR sequencing with no prior in vitro expansion. TCRdb's copy holds only in-frame clones and misses some; the assay was immunoSEQ multiplex PCR. The table shows some 46,000 clones, with roughly nine tenths occurring only once. This clonotype originated in a man younger than 30 with hepatitis C virus infection. Specimen: naive CD8+ T cells sorted from blood. The gene calls are TRBV5-4 and TRBJ2-5, with 7 bases aligning to TRBD2. CDR3 sequence: CASSLGGGEETQYF. The CDR3 region has the DNA TGTGCCAGCAGCCTAGGTGGGGGGGAAGAGACCCAGTACTTC.